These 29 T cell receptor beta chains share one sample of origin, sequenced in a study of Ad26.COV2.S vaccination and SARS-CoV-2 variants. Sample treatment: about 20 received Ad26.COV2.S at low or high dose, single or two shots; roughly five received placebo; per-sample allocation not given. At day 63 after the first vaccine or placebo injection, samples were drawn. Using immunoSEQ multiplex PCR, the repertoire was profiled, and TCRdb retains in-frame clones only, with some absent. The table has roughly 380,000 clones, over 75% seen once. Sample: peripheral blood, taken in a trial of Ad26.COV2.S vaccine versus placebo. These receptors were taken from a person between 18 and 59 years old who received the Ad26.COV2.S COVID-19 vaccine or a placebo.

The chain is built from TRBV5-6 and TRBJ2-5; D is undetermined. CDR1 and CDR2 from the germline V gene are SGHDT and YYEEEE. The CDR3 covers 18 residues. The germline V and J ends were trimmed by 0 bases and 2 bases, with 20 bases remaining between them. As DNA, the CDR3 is TGTGCCAGCAGCTTGGTTCGACGAACGGCACACCCTCAAGAGACCCAGTACTTC. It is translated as CASSLVRRTAHPQETQYF.

The CDR3 is CASRRSGVVYEQYF. CDR3 bases: TGTGCCAGCAGGCGGAGCGGGGTCGTTTACGAGCAGTACTTC. The rearrangement joins TRBV27 to TRBJ2-7; 7 bases map to TRBD2. The length of the CDR3 is 14 residues. CDR1 is MNHEY, CDR2 SMNVEV, per germline (reference sequence). Unmatched junction bases numbered 9, after V lost 6 bases and J lost 4 bases.

The DNA for the CDR3 is TGCAGCGTTGGGGACGGGGATTTCCCCAATCAGCCCCAGCATTTT. As protein: CSVGDGDFPNQPQHF. The V gene is TRBV29-1, the J gene TRBJ1-5; D perhaps matches TRBD1 (5 bases). This CDR3 has 15 amino acids. V lost 4 bases to trimming and J lost 3 bases, with 16 bases between them. Germline-derived CDR1 and CDR2 are SQVTM and ANQGSEA. Complete variable domain (other parts from reference TRBV29-1 and TRBJ1-5): SAVISQKPSRDICQRGTSLTIQCQVDSQVTMMFWYRQQPGQSLTLIATANQGSEATYESGFVIDKFPISRPNLTFSTLTVSNMSPEDSSIYLCSVGDGDFPNQPQHFGDGTRLSIL.

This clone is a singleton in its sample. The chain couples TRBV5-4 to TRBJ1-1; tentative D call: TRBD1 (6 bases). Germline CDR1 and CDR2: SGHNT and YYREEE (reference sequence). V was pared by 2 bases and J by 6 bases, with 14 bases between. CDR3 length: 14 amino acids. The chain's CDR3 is CASSFPTGTPEAFF. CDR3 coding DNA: TGTGCCAGCAGCTTTCCAACAGGGACCCCTGAAGCTTTCTTT.

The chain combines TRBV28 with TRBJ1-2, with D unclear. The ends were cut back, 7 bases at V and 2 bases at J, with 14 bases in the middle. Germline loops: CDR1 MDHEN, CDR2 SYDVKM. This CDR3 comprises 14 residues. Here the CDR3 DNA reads TGTGCCAGCACTCCCGCCGGCAGAAACTATGGCTACACCTTC. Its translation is CASTPAGRNYGYTF.

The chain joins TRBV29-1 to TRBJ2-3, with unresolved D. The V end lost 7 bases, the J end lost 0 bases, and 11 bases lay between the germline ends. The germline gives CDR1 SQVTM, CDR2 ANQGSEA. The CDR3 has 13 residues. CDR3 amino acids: CSASQTSTDTQYF. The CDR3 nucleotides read TGCAGCGCCTCTCAGACTAGCACAGATACGCAGTATTTT.

Here the CDR3 reads CASRPTNSPLHF. The DNA for the CDR3 is TGTGCCAGCAGGCCTACTAATTCACCCCTCCACTTT. The V and J genes are TRBV7-2 and TRBJ1-6; D is ambiguous. The CDR3 consists of 12 residues. Germline-derived CDR1 and CDR2 are SGHTA and FQGNSA. Trimming took 6 bases from V and 6 from J, leaving 6 bases between them.

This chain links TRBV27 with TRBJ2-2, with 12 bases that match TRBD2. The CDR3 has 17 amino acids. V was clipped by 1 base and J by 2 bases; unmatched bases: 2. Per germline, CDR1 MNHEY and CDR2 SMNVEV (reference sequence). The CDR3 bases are TGTGCCAGCAGTTTATGGACTAGCGGGGTAAACACCGGGGAGCTGTTTTTT. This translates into CASSLWTSGVNTGELFF.

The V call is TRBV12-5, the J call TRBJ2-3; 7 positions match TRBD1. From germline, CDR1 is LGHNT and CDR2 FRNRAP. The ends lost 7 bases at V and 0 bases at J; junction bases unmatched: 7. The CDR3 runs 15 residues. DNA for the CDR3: TGTGCTAGTGCAACAGGGGATTCTAGCACAGATACGCAGTATTTT. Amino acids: CASATGDSSTDTQYF.

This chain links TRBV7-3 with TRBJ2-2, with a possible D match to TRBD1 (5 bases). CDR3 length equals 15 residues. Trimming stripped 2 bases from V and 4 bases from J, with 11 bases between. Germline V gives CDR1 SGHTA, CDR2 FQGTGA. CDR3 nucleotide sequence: TGTGCCAGCAGCTTATGGGGCTTTCGCACCGGGGAGCTGTTTTTT. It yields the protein CASSLWGFRTGELFF.

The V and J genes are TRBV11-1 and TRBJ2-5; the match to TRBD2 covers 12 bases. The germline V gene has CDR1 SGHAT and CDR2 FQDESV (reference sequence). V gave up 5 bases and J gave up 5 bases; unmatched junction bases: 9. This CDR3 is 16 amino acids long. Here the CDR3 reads CASSDSWLAGGETQYF. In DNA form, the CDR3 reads TGTGCCAGCAGCGATTCGTGGCTAGCGGGGGGGGAGACCCAGTACTTC.

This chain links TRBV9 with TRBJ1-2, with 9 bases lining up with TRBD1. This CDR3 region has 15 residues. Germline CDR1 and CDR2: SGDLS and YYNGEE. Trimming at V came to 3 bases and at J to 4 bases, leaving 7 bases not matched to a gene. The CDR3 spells CASSAGQGTFYGYTF. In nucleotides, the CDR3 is TGTGCCAGCAGCGCCGGACAGGGGACCTTCTATGGCTACACCTTC.

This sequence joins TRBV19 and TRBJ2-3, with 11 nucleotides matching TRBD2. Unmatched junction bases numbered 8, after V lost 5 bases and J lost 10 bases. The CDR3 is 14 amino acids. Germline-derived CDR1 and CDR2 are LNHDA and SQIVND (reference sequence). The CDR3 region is CASSLSGGAGPQYF. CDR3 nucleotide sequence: TGTGCCAGTAGTCTTAGCGGGGGGGCCGGTCCGCAGTATTTT.

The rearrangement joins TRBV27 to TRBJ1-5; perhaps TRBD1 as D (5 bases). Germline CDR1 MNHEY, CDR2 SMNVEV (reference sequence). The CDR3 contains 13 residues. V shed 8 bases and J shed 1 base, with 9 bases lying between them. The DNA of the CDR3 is TGTGCCAGCGCCTGGGACAGCAATCAGCCCCAGCATTTT. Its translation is CASAWDSNQPQHF.

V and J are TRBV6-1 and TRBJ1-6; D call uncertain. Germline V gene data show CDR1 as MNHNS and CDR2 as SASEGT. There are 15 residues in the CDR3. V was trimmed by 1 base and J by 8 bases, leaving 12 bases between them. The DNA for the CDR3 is TGTGCCAGCAGTGAAGTTAAGGGTTTAGATTCACCCCTCCACTTT. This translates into CASSEVKGLDSPLHF.

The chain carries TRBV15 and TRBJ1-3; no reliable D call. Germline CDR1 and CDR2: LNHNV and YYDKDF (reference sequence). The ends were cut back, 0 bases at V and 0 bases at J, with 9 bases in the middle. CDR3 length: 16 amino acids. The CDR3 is CATSRDKALSGNTIYF. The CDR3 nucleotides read TGTGCCACCAGCAGAGATAAAGCCCTCTCTGGAAACACCATATATTTT. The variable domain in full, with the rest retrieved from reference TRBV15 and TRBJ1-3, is DAMVIQNPRYQVTQFGKPVTLSCSQTLNHNVMYWYQQKSSQAPKLLFHYYDKDFNNEADTPDNFQSRRPNTSFCFLDIRSPGLGDTAMYLCATSRDKALSGNTIYFGEGSWLTVV.

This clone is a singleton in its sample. The CDR3, as DNA: TGTGCCAGCAGCTTAGGGGGGGCCCTCAGAGAGACCCAGTACTTC. Translation: CASSLGGALRETQYF. V gene TRBV7-2 combines with J gene TRBJ2-5; D may be TRBD1 or TRBD2 (6 bases each). The CDR3 extends over 15 amino acids. The germline CDR1 and CDR2 sequences are SGHTA and FQGNSA. Trimming left V 1 base short and J 4 bases short, with 13 bases between.

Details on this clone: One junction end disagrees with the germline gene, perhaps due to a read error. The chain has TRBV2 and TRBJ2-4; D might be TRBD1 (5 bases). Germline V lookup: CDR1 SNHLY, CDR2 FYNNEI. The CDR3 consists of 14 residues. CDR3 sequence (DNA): TGTGCCAGCAGCCCTCCGGCCAGGGTAGAAAAGATATTTTTC. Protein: CASSPPARVEKIFF.

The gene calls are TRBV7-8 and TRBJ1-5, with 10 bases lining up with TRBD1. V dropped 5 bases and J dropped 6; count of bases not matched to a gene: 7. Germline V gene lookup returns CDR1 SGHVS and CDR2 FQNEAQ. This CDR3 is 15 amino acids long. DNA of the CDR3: TGTGCCAGCAGCCCCTCAGGGACAGGGGTTCAGCCCCAGCATTTT. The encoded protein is CASSPSGTGVQPQHF.

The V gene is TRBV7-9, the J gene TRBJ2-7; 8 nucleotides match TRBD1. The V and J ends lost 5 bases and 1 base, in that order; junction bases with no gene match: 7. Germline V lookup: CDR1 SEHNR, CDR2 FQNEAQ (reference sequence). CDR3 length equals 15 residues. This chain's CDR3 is CASSPRDRQSYEQYF. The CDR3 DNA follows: TGTGCCAGCAGCCCGCGGGACAGGCAATCCTACGAGCAGTACTTC.

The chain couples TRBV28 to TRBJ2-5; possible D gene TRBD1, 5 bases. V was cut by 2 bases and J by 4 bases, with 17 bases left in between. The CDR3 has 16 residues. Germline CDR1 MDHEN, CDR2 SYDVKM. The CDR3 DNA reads TGTGCCAGCAGTTTACTCCGACAGACCTTCACAGAGACCCAGTACTTC. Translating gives CASSLLRQTFTETQYF.

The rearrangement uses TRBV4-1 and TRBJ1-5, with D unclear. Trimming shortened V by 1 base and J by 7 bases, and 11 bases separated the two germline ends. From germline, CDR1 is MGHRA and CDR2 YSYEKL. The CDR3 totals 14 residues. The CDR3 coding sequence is TGCGCCAGCAGCCAAGTCCCCCTACAGCAGCCCCAGCATTTT. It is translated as CASSQVPLQQPQHF.

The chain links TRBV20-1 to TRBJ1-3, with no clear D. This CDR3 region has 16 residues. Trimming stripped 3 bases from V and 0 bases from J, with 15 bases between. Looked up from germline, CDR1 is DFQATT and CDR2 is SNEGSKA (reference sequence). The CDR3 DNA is TGCAGTGCTAGTAGGGCAGGACGAAACTCTGGAAACACCATATATTTT. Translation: CSASRAGRNSGNTIYF.

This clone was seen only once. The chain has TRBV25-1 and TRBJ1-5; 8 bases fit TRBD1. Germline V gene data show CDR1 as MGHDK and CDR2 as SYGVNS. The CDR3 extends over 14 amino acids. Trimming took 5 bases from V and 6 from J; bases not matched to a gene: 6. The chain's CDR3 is CASSPTGGGQPQHF. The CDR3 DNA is TGTGCCAGCAGTCCAACAGGGGGTGGTCAGCCCCAGCATTTT.

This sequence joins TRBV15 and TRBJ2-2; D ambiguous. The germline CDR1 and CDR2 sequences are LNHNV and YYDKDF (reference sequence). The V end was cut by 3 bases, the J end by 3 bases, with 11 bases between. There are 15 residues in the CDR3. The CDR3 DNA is TGTGCCACCAGCAGTGGCAAGGGCCACACCGGGGAGCTGTTTTTT. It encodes CATSSGKGHTGELFF.

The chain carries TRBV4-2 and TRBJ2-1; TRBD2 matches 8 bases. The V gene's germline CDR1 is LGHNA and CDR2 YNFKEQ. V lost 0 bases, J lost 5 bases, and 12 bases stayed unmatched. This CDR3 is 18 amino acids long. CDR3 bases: TGTGCCAGCAGCCAAGAACACTCTAGCGCGGGGGGAAACAATGAGCAGTTCTTC. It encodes CASSQEHSSAGGNNEQFF.

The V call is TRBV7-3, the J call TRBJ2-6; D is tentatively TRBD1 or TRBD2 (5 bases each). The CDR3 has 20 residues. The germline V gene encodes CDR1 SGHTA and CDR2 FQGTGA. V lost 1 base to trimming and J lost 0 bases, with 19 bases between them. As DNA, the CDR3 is TGTGCCAGCAGCTTAAGGCCGCCCGGGACGGATTTCTCTGGGGCCAACGTCCTGACTTTC. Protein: CASSLRPPGTDFSGANVLTF.

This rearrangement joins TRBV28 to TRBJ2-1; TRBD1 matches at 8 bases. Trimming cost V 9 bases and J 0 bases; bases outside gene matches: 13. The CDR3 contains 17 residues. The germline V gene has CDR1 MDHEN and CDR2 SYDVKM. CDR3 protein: CASRDRGPESSYNEQFF. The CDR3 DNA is TGTGCCAGTAGAGACAGGGGCCCCGAGAGCTCCTACAATGAGCAGTTCTTC.

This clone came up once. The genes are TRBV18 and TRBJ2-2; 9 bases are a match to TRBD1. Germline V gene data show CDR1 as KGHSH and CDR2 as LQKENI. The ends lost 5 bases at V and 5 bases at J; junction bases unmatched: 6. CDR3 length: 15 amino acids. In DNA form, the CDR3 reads TGTGCCAGCTCATCGGACAGGGGAATTACCGGGGAGCTGTTTTTT. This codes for CASSSDRGITGELFF.